The 25 T cell receptor beta chains below come from one sample, sequenced in a study of beta chain features in type 1 diabetes. Sequenced material consisted of expressed TCRB transcripts (all of the isolated RNA was reverse transcribed). The method was immunoSEQ multiplex PCR; TCRdb's version includes in-frame clones alone and lacks a portion of them. The sample shows about 320,000 clones, 14% of them seen only once. Sequenced sample: central memory CD4+ T cells from blood. The source of these receptors is a man aged 25 to 40 in good health.

V and J are TRBV7-2 and TRBJ2-5, with TRBD2 identical over 9 bases. The CDR3 consists of 15 residues. J was trimmed by 5 bases and V by 1 base; bases with no gene match: 5. The germline V gene encodes CDR1 SGHTA and CDR2 FQGNSA. The CDR3 coding sequence is TGTGCCAGCAGCTTAGGGGCGGGGGGGCCGGAGACCCAGTACTTC. Amino acids: CASSLGAGGPETQYF.

This clone was detected a few times. The gene calls are TRBV11-3 and TRBJ1-1, with D unresolved. Trimming pared 1 base from V and 3 bases from J, leaving 6 bases between. Germline assignment: CDR1 SGHNT and CDR2 YENEEA. This CDR3 has 13 amino acids. The CDR3 DNA follows: TGTGCCAGCAGCTTAGTGGCTTACACTGAAGCTTTCTTT. As protein: CASSLVAYTEAFF.

This clone was recorded a few times. The chain is built from TRBV9 and TRBJ2-2; 10 nucleotides line up with TRBD1. CDR1 is SGDLS, CDR2 YYNGEE, per germline. The CDR3 is made up of 15 amino acids. V was pared by 0 bases and J by 5 bases, with 1 base of the junction left unmatched. For the CDR3, the DNA is TGTGCCAGCAGCGTAGGGGGACAGGGGACCGGGGAGCTGTTTTTT. It codes for CASSVGGQGTGELFF. The entire variable domain, with the rest obtained from reference TRBV9 and TRBJ2-2, is as follows: DSGVTQTPKHLITATGQRVTLRCSPRSGDLSVYWYQQSLDQGLQFLIQYYNGEERAKGNILERFSAQQFPDLHSELNLSSLELGDSALYFCASSVGGQGTGELFFGEGSRLTVL.

This clone was detected a few times. The same CDR3 can be traced to other DNA sequences in this sample. The V and J genes are TRBV15 and TRBJ2-2, with D possibly being TRBD1 (6 bases). V lost 0 bases and J 6 bases, leaving 14 bases between the germline ends. The CDR3 is 16 residues long. The germline CDR1 and CDR2 sequences are LNHNV and YYDKDF (reference sequence). The CDR3 region is CATSRDRAGVAGELFF. CDR3 DNA: TGTGCCACCAGCAGAGATAGGGCAGGGGTTGCCGGGGAGCTGTTTTTT.

The gene calls are TRBV19 and TRBJ1-6; D not resolved. With 7 bases removed from V and 8 bases from J, the gap between germline ends came to 12 bases. The germline CDR1 and CDR2 sequences are LNHDA and SQIVND (reference sequence). The CDR3 sequence is 13 residues long. CDR3 DNA sequence: TGTGCCAGTAATACACGCCTGGATTCACCCCTCCACTTT. Its protein is CASNTRLDSPLHF. Filled out from reference TRBV19 and TRBJ1-6, the complete variable domain reads DGGITQSPKYLFRKEGQNVTLSCEQNLNHDAMYWYRQDPGQGLRLIYYSQIVNDFQKGDIAEGYSVSREKKESFPLTVTSAQKNPTAFYLCASNTRLDSPLHFGNGTRLTVT.

This clone has just a few counts. This chain connects TRBV18 to TRBJ2-3; D not certain. CDR1 and CDR2 from the germline V gene are KGHSH and LQKENI. The CDR3 loop spans 15 amino acids. V lost 4 bases and J lost 1, with 12 bases in between. CDR3 coding DNA: TGTGCCAGCTCACTTTTCAGCGTACGCACAGATACGCAGTATTTT. It translates to CASSLFSVRTDTQYF. Based on the CDR3 plus reference TRBV18 and TRBJ2-3, the full variable domain is NAGVMQNPRHLVRRRGQEARLRCSPMKGHSHVYWYRQLPEEGLKFMVYLQKENIIDESGMPKERFSAEFPKEGPSILRIQQVVRGDSAAYFCASSLFSVRTDTQYFGPGTRLTVL.

This clone was seen only a few times. The chain employs TRBV27 and TRBJ2-3; 8 bases are shared with TRBD2. In germline, CDR1 is MNHEY, CDR2 SMNVEV (reference sequence). The CDR3 totals 15 residues. V dropped 8 bases and J dropped 1; count of bases not matched to a gene: 8. The CDR3 protein is CASGGTRGGTDTQYF. CDR3 in DNA: TGTGCCAGCGGTGGGACGCGGGGGGGCACAGATACGCAGTATTTT.

In this sample, this clone turned up a few times. The chain has TRBV18 and TRBJ2-7; 10 positions agree with TRBD2. The CDR3 runs to 15 residues. The germline gives CDR1 KGHSH, CDR2 LQKENI. V was clipped by 5 bases and J by 1 base; unmatched bases: 5. The CDR3 bases are TGTGCCAGCTCAGCTAGCGGGAGCAGTTCCTACGAGCAGTACGTC. Its translation: CASSASGSSSYEQYV.

The chain recombines TRBV5-6 with TRBJ1-1; 8 bases map to TRBD1. Germline CDR1 and CDR2: SGHDT and YYEEEE. CDR3 length: 14 amino acids. The trim removed 4 bases at V and 10 bases at J, leaving 12 bases unmatched. The DNA of the CDR3 is TGTGCCAGCAGCCTACCGTACGGACAGGGCACAGCTTTCTTT. Protein: CASSLPYGQGTAFF.

This clone was seen a few times. The chain links TRBV28 to TRBJ1-1, with D maybe TRBD1 (6 bases). CDR1 is MDHEN, CDR2 SYDVKM, per germline. Trimming took off 7 bases at V and 6 bases at J, with 21 bases between the two ends. There are 15 residues in the CDR3. The CDR3: CASKDIRKQGAEAFF. Here the CDR3 DNA reads TGTGCCAGCAAAGACATCAGAAAACAGGGAGCTGAAGCTTTCTTT.

The rearrangement links TRBV11-2 to TRBJ1-3; D remains unclear. V lost 4 bases to trimming and J lost 2 bases, with 9 bases between them. The CDR3 sequence is 14 residues long. Germline CDR1 reads SGHAT; CDR2 reads FQNNGV. CDR3 amino acids: CASSSVQTGNTIYF. The DNA for the CDR3 is TGTGCCAGCAGCTCCGTGCAGACTGGAAACACCATATATTTT.

This clone was seen just once. The chain carries TRBV5-6 and TRBJ2-5; maybe TRBD1 (6 bases). The CDR3 is made up of 15 amino acids. The germline V gene encodes CDR1 SGHDT and CDR2 YYEEEE. Trimming pared 4 bases from V and 5 bases from J, leaving 18 bases between. CDR3 DNA: TGTGCCAGCAGCCCCGGACAGAACGACGGGGAGACCCAGTACTTC. It specifies CASSPGQNDGETQYF.

The genes are TRBV2 and TRBJ2-1; no firm D call. V gave up 2 bases and J gave up 6 bases, with 5 bases separating them. The CDR3 has 12 residues. Germline CDR1 reads SNHLY; CDR2 reads FYNNEI. CDR3 sequence reads: CASSESLNEQFF. The DNA of the CDR3 is TGTGCCAGCAGTGAATCCCTCAATGAGCAGTTCTTC.

The chain uses TRBV7-2 and TRBJ1-1, with TRBD1 matching 11 bases. CDR3 length equals 17 residues. Germline lookup yields CDR1 SGHTA and CDR2 FQGNSA. The V segment lost 5 bases and the J segment 2 bases; nucleotides outside the gene matches: 10. CDR3 loop: CASSPRTGGAGNTEAFF. Here the CDR3 DNA reads TGTGCCAGCAGCCCGAGGACAGGGGGCGCGGGTAACACTGAAGCTTTCTTT. The full variable domain, completed using reference TRBV7-2 and TRBJ1-1, is GAGVSQSPSNKVTEKGKDVELRCDPISGHTALYWYRQSLGQGLEFLIYFQGNSAPDKSGLPSDRFSAERTGGSVSTLTIQRTQQEDSAVYLCASSPRTGGAGNTEAFFGQGTRLTVV.

This clone was counted only a few times. The rearrangement uses TRBV5-1 and TRBJ1-5, with D possibly being TRBD1 (5 bases). V was trimmed by 1 base and J by 3 bases, leaving 8 bases between them. Germline CDR1 is SGHRS and CDR2 is YFSETQ. This CDR3 has 14 amino acids. In nucleotides, the CDR3 is TGCGCCAGCAGCTTGTCAGGGCTCAATCAGCCCCAGCATTTT. It codes for CASSLSGLNQPQHF.

This clone was seen at least ten times. CDR3 bases: TGTGCCAGCAGCGTTGACGGACTCTATGGCTACACCTTC. As protein: CASSVDGLYGYTF. The chain is built from TRBV5-4 and TRBJ1-2; D gene ambiguous. Deletions cut 4 bases from V and 4 bases from J, with 11 bases between. From germline, CDR1 is SGHNT and CDR2 YYREEE (reference sequence). The CDR3 length is 13 residues.

This clone was detected a few times. V usage is TRBV4-3 and J usage is TRBJ1-4; TRBD1 matches at 9 bases. This CDR3 region has 15 residues. Germline lookup yields CDR1 LGHNA and CDR2 YSLEER. V lost 0 bases and J lost 6; bases outside the gene matches: 2. The CDR3 region is CASSQDGTGYEKLFF. The CDR3 DNA is TGCGCCAGCAGCCAAGACGGGACAGGGTATGAAAAACTGTTTTTT.

This clone was recorded many times. The rearrangement uses TRBV7-2 and TRBJ2-6, with unresolved D. Per germline, CDR1 SGHTA and CDR2 FQGNSA. V dropped 5 bases and J dropped 0 bases, with 5 bases sitting between them. There are 14 residues in the CDR3. The CDR3 protein is CASSPISGANVLTF. The CDR3 region has the DNA TGTGCCAGCAGCCCGATCTCTGGGGCCAACGTCCTGACTTTC.

The chain joins TRBV7-2 to TRBJ2-5; TRBD2 agrees at 9 bases. The junction had 6 bases not matched to a gene; V was cut back by 5 bases and J by 5 bases. The CDR3 contains 14 residues. The V gene's germline CDR1 is SGHTA and CDR2 FQGNSA. CDR3 in amino acids: CASSLGSGGETQYF. The DNA of the CDR3 is TGTGCCAGCAGCCTAGGGAGCGGGGGGGAGACCCAGTACTTC.

This clone was counted a few times. The genes are TRBV11-2 and TRBJ2-2; D perhaps matches TRBD2 (6 bases). V gave up 6 bases and J gave up 4 bases, with 21 bases separating them. Germline V gene lookup returns CDR1 SGHAT and CDR2 FQNNGV. The CDR3 is made up of 17 amino acids. CDR3 in amino acids: CASSSTLSGTPTGELFF. The CDR3 DNA sequence: TGTGCCAGCAGTTCCACTCTTAGCGGTACTCCCACCGGGGAGCTGTTTTTT.

This chain connects TRBV6-1 to TRBJ1-5; D is undetermined. The germline V gene has CDR1 MNHNS and CDR2 SASEGT. This CDR3 contains 13 residues. Trimming shortened V by 7 bases and J by 6 bases, and 13 bases separated the two germline ends. The CDR3, as DNA: TGTGCCAGCATGTCCTCTGGTCCTCAGCCCCAGCATTTT. Translating it yields CASMSSGPQPQHF.

The sample holds a few counts of this clone. The chain couples TRBV25-1 to TRBJ2-2; the match to TRBD2 covers 11 bases. This CDR3 has 13 amino acids. Germline loops: CDR1 MGHDK, CDR2 SYGVNS. The V segment lost 9 bases and the J segment 7 bases; nucleotides outside the gene matches: 4. The CDR3 coding sequence is TGTGCCAGTTCCGGGACTAGCGGCGGGGAGCTGTTTTTT. It translates to CASSGTSGGELFF. Full variable domain (outside the CDR3, taken from reference TRBV25-1 and TRBJ2-2): EADIYQTPRYLVIGTGKKITLECSQTMGHDKMYWYQQDPGMELHLIHYSYGVNSTEKGDLSSESTVSRIRTEHFPLTLESARPSHTSQYLCASSGTSGGELFFGEGSRLTVL.

The gene calls are TRBV4-3 and TRBJ2-2; 7 bases align to TRBD2. This CDR3 is 17 amino acids long. J was trimmed by 3 bases and V by 7 bases; bases with no gene match: 14. Germline V CDR1 and CDR2: LGHNA, YSLEER. The CDR3 here is CASNETDASGDTGELFF. The CDR3 region has the DNA TGCGCCAGCAACGAAACGGACGCGAGCGGGGACACCGGGGAGCTGTTTTTT.

There are many counts of this clone. The chain employs TRBV27 and TRBJ2-5, with D possibly TRBD1 on 5 matching bases. From germline, CDR1 is MNHEY and CDR2 SMNVEV (reference sequence). The CDR3 has 13 amino acids. V was pared by 6 bases and J by 4 bases, with 12 bases between. CDR3 in DNA: TGTGCCAGCAGCCAGGGCTCCTTAGAGACCCAGTACTTC. As protein: CASSQGSLETQYF.

This clone was detected ten times or more. V gene TRBV28 combines with J gene TRBJ2-7; the match to TRBD1 covers 10 bases. V shed 4 bases and J 2 bases; nucleotides not matched to a gene: 2. Per the germline V gene, CDR1 is MDHEN and CDR2 is SYDVKM. CDR3 length: 14 residues. The CDR3 reads CASSSGQGPYEQYV. CDR3 DNA sequence: TGTGCCAGCAGTTCGGGACAGGGGCCCTACGAGCAGTACGTC.